A single TCR beta chain is shown here with its context. The sample originates from a study of blood T cell repertoires in COVID-19. The germline V gene has CDR1 SGHNT and CDR2 YYREEE (reference sequence). This CDR3 region has 18 residues. V gave up 2 bases and J gave up 7 bases; unmatched junction bases: 14. The method was immunoSEQ multiplex PCR; TCRdb's version includes in-frame clones alone and lacks a portion of them. This sample has under 350,000 clones, with 85% to 90% found just once. Source material: PBMCs or T cells enriched from blood (not recorded which). The receptor was derived from a man aged 25-45 years who had recovered from COVID-19. The rearrangement joins TRBV5-4 to TRBJ2-1; the match to TRBD2 covers 11 bases. CDR3 coding DNA: TGTGCCAGCAGCTTAGGTCTAGCGGGAGGCTTAGAGGATAATGAGCAGTTCTTC. Encoded protein: CASSLGLAGGLEDNEQFF.